These 11 T cell receptor beta chains share one sample of origin, sequenced in a study of CD8 T cells in ankylosing spondylitis. The study's findings and limits: Apparently characteristic of ankylosing spondylitis blood was a TCR beta motif (about eight highly homologous variants).

No antigen has been assigned to these receptors. MiXCR, run by TCRdb on the 5' RACE reads, gives a single entry per CDR3 protein. The sample shows some 700,000 distinct CDR3 sequences, around a fifth of them seen only once. Sequencing used blood, either unsorted or a sorted T cell fraction (not recorded which). These receptor sequences come from a male donor with ankylosing spondylitis.

In its sample, this clonotype was seen a few times. The CDR3 sequence is CASSFTLGLSYEQYF. The DNA for the CDR3 is TGCGCCAGCAGTTTCACCCTCGGGCTTTCCTACGAGCAGTACTTC. V gene TRBV5-1 combines with J gene TRBJ2-7, with D unclear. CDR1 and CDR2 from the germline V gene are SGHRS and YFSETQ. CDR3 length equals 15 residues. V lost 5 bases and J 1 base, leaving 16 bases between the germline ends.

The chain has TRBV12-3 or TRBV12-4 and TRBJ2-7; D remains unclear. There are 12 residues in the CDR3. Trimming took 2 bases from V and 6 from J, leaving 8 bases between them. CDR3 in amino acids: CASSLTQLEQYF. The DNA of the CDR3 is TGTGCCAGCAGTTTAACGCAGCTCGAGCAGTACTTC.

In its sample, this clonotype was seen a few times. The chain recombines TRBV6-4 with TRBJ2-2; TRBD2 is a possible D gene (6 bases). Trimming removed 8 bases from V and 3 bases from J, with 16 bases in between. From germline, CDR1 is MRHNA and CDR2 SNTAGT. The CDR3 consists of 15 residues. The CDR3 protein is CASSVDLAYTGELFF. Here the CDR3 DNA reads TGTGCCAGCTCAGTCGATCTAGCGTACACCGGGGAGCTGTTTTTT.

V usage is TRBV4-1 and J usage is TRBJ1-2; D is uncertain. Germline CDR1 MGHRA, CDR2 YSYEKL. Trimming shortened V by 4 bases and J by 3 bases, and 12 bases separated the two germline ends. CDR3 length: 14 residues. The DNA of the CDR3 is TGCGCCAGCAGCCCAGCTCTCGGGGACTATGGCTACACCTTC. Translation gives CASSPALGDYGYTF.

This chain links TRBV3-1 with TRBJ2-1; D not resolved. The ends were cut back, 0 bases at V and 6 bases at J, with 12 bases in the middle. The CDR3 has 15 amino acids. Germline CDR1 is LGHDT and CDR2 is YNNKEL (reference sequence). CDR3 protein: CASSQDLAVANEQFF. DNA of the CDR3: TGTGCCAGCAGCCAAGATCTGGCCGTCGCCAATGAGCAGTTCTTC.

This clonotype has at least ten counts. V and J are TRBV5-1 and TRBJ2-7; D possibly corresponds to TRBD1 (6 bases). Germline lookup yields CDR1 SGHRS and CDR2 YFSETQ. Trimming pared 5 bases from V and 4 bases from J, leaving 16 bases between. The CDR3 extends over 14 amino acids. DNA for the CDR3: TGCGCCAGCAGAATCAGAACAGGGACGTACGAGCAGTACTTC. It codes for CASRIRTGTYEQYF. Full variable domain (remainder filled in from reference TRBV5-1 and TRBJ2-7): KAGVTQTPRYLIKTRGQQVTLSCSPISGHRSVSWYQQTPGQGLQFLFEYFSETQRNKGNFPGRFSGRQFSNSRSEMNVSTLELGDSALYLCASRIRTGTYEQYFGPGTRLTVT.

This clonotype appeared a few times. The junction departs from the called germline gene at one end, perhaps through a read error. The CDR3 spells CASSLVGTRAETQYF. DNA of the CDR3: TGTGCTAGCAGCTTGGTCGGGACTAGGGCTGAGACCCAGTACTTC. The genes are TRBV7-7 and TRBJ2-5, with 8 bases lining up with TRBD2. This CDR3 region has 15 residues. CDR1 is SSHAT, CDR2 FNYEAQ, per germline (reference sequence).

The rearrangement joins TRBV20-1 to TRBJ2-1, with 7 positions matching TRBD1. J lost 3 bases, V lost 2 bases, and 7 bases had no gene match. The CDR3 has 15 residues. From germline, CDR1 is DFQATT and CDR2 SNEGSKA (reference sequence). Written as DNA, the CDR3 is TGCAGTGCTAGACATAGCAGGGGGAGCTACAATGAGCAGTTCTTC. Protein: CSARHSRGSYNEQFF.

The chain is built from TRBV24-1 and TRBJ2-2; D not resolved. Trimming left V 4 bases short and J 0 bases short, with 11 bases between. This CDR3 region has 16 residues. The germline CDR1 and CDR2 sequences are KGHDR and SFDVKD. The CDR3 loop reads CATSERRGANTGELFF. Written as DNA, the CDR3 is TGTGCCACCAGTGAGAGGCGCGGAGCGAACACCGGGGAGCTGTTTTTT.

This clonotype has a handful of counts. The V call is TRBV5-4, the J call TRBJ2-5, with D possibly TRBD2 on 5 matching bases. CDR3 size: 14 residues. Germline V gene lookup returns CDR1 SGHNT and CDR2 YYREEE (reference sequence). Trimming stripped 2 bases from V and 2 bases from J, with 10 bases between. CDR3 sequence (DNA): TGTGCCAGCAGCTTTACGACGGGGCAAGAGACCCAGTACTTC. Amino acids: CASSFTTGQETQYF. Looking up the rest from reference TRBV5-4 and TRBJ2-5 gives the full variable domain: ETGVTQSPTHLIKTRGQQVTLRCSSQSGHNTVSWYQQALGQGPQFIFQYYREEENGRGNFPPRFSGLQFPNYSSELNVNALELDDSALYLCASSFTTGQETQYFGPGTRLLVL.

This clonotype was counted ten times or more. The chain couples TRBV4-3 to TRBJ2-1, with D perhaps TRBD1 (5 bases). Trimming removed 2 bases from V and 1 base from J, with 18 bases in between. This CDR3 has 18 amino acids. Germline V gene data show CDR1 as LGHNA and CDR2 as YSLEER. DNA of the CDR3: TGCGCCAGCAGCCAAAAAGAGGCAGGGTCAGGTTCCTACAATGAGCAGTTCTTC. It encodes CASSQKEAGSGSYNEQFF.